Only a few counts were recorded for the clone carrying this T cell receptor (beta chain). Its antigen is undetermined. CDR3 length: 17 residues. Germline CDR1 is DFQATT and CDR2 is SNEGSKA (reference sequence). From the 5' RACE reads, TCRdb called clonotypes with MiXCR, one entry per CDR3 protein. Among around 390,000 distinct CDR3 sequences listed, more than 20% were seen once. These data belong to a study of CD8 T cells in ankylosing spondylitis. Findings and caveats of the study: Characteristic, it appeared, of ankylosing spondylitis blood was a TCR beta motif of fewer than 10 highly homologous variants. As reported, disease-linked clones showed significant enrichment in matched ankylosing spondylitis synovial fluid.

The chain combines TRBV20-1 with TRBJ2-1; the match to TRBD2 covers 7 bases. The sequencing sample was made of blood, either unsorted or a sorted T cell fraction (not recorded which). The TCR originated in a male donor with ankylosing spondylitis. The CDR3 sequence is CSAEGGVSGDSYNEQFF. For the CDR3, the DNA is TGCAGCGCCGAGGGAGGGGTCAGCGGTGACTCCTACAATGAGCAGTTCTTC.